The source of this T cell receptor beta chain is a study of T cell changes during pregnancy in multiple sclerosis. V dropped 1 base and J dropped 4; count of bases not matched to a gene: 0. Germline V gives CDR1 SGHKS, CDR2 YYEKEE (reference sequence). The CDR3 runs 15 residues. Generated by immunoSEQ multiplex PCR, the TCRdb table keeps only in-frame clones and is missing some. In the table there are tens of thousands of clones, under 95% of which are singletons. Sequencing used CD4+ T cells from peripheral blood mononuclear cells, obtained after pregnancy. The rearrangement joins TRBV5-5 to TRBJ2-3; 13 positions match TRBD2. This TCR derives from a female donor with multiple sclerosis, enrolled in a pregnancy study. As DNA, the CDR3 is TGTGCCAGCAGCTTGACTAGCGGGGGGGCAGATACGCAGTATTTT. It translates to CASSLTSGGADTQYF.